One and the same sample provided the 20 T cell receptor beta chains below, sequenced in a study of blood T cell repertoires in COVID-19. Sequenced by immunoSEQ multiplex PCR; TCRdb stores in-frame clones only, minus some. The sample has around 180,000 clones; 70% to 85% are singletons. The sequenced material came from PBMCs or T cells enriched from blood (not recorded which). Receptor source: a man aged 50 to 60 who had recovered from COVID-19.

The chain recombines TRBV6-6 with TRBJ1-3, with D possibly matching TRBD1 (5 bases). Germline-derived CDR1 and CDR2 are MNHNY and SVGAGI (reference sequence). With 6 bases removed from V and 6 bases from J, the gap between germline ends came to 15 bases. This CDR3 has 14 residues. The CDR3 bases are TGTGCCAGCAGCCCTCGGGGGGAATCAAACACCATATATTTT. Its translation is CASSPRGESNTIYF.

This chain's CDR3 is CASSGGQGGHEQYF. CDR3 coding DNA: TGCGCCAGCAGCGGGGGACAGGGGGGTCACGAGCAGTACTTC. This chain links TRBV5-1 with TRBJ2-7; 11 nucleotides agree with TRBD1. This CDR3 spans 14 amino acids. Trimming took 4 bases from V and 5 from J; bases not matched to a gene: 5. Germline CDR1 is SGHRS and CDR2 is YFSETQ.

There are a few counts of this clone. This chain connects TRBV19 to TRBJ1-5, with 8 bases fitting TRBD1. V dropped 8 bases and J dropped 7; count of bases not matched to a gene: 4. Looked up from germline, CDR1 is LNHDA and CDR2 is SQIVND (reference sequence). This CDR3 is 12 amino acids long. CDR3 DNA: TGTGCCAGTGGTCAGGGGGCACAGCCCCAGCATTTT. Protein: CASGQGAQPQHF.

The chain employs TRBV10-2 and TRBJ1-1, with no clear D. Germline loops: CDR1 WSHSY, CDR2 SAAADI. With 6 bases removed from V and 4 bases from J, the gap between germline ends came to 15 bases. The CDR3 has 14 amino acids. The CDR3 region has the DNA TGCGCCAGCAGACCCGGGAGGGCCAGCACTGAAGCTTTCTTT. As protein: CASRPGRASTEAFF.

V is TRBV7-2 and J is TRBJ2-2; 7 bases align to TRBD1. After removal of 1 base from V and 4 bases from J, the junction contained 3 bases not matched to a gene. CDR1 is SGHTA and CDR2 is FQGNSA in the germline V gene. The CDR3 is made up of 15 amino acids. The CDR3 spells CASSLVTGSTGELFF. The CDR3 bases are TGTGCCAGCAGCTTAGTGACAGGGAGCACCGGGGAGCTGTTTTTT.

The chain is built from TRBV27 and TRBJ1-1; 7 bases line up with TRBD1. CDR3 size: 15 residues. With V trimmed by 5 bases and J by 0 bases, 6 bases remained unmatched. Germline V gene sequence: CDR1 MNHEY, CDR2 SMNVEV (reference sequence). CDR3 protein: CASSPHRGVNTEAFF. The CDR3 DNA reads as TGTGCCAGCAGTCCCCACAGGGGCGTGAACACTGAAGCTTTCTTT.

This sequence joins TRBV5-1 and TRBJ1-6, with D possibly being TRBD1 (5 bases). The CDR3 is 16 residues long. The V gene lost 4 bases and the J gene lost 0 bases, with 11 bases spanning the gap. CDR1 and CDR2 from the germline V gene are SGHRS and YFSETQ. The CDR3 loop reads CASSTGHNSYNSPLHF. The CDR3 DNA sequence: TGCGCCAGCAGCACCGGACACAACTCCTATAATTCACCCCTCCACTTT. Supplemented by reference TRBV5-1 and TRBJ1-6, the full variable domain reads KAGVTQTPRYLIKTRGQQVTLSCSPISGHRSVSWYQQTPGQGLQFLFEYFSETQRNKGNFPGRFSGRQFSNSRSEMNVSTLELGDSALYLCASSTGHNSYNSPLHFGNGTRLTVT.

CDR3 sequence: CASSWTGHDQPQHF. CDR3 DNA sequence: TGTGCCAGCAGTTGGACAGGGCACGATCAGCCCCAGCATTTT. V and J are TRBV6-6 and TRBJ1-5; 8 bases are a match to TRBD1. The CDR3 spans 14 residues. Trimming removed 4 bases from V and 5 bases from J; junction bases left unmatched: 4. The germline V gene encodes CDR1 MNHNY and CDR2 SVGAGI (reference sequence).

The rearrangement joins TRBV6-6 to TRBJ2-7, with 11 positions matching TRBD1. In germline, CDR1 is MNHNY, CDR2 SVGAGI (reference sequence). This CDR3 is built from 15 residues. V lost 6 bases, J lost 5 bases, and 9 bases stayed unmatched. The CDR3 loop reads CASRRLWTGGDEQYF. The CDR3 DNA reads as TGTGCCAGCAGACGACTTTGGACAGGGGGCGACGAGCAGTACTTC.

The chain has TRBV5-4 and TRBJ1-2; 9 bases are shared with TRBD1. V lost 4 bases and J lost 7; bases outside the gene matches: 2. The CDR3 sequence is 12 residues long. Germline V CDR1 and CDR2: SGHNT, YYREEE (reference sequence). The CDR3 nucleotides read TGTGCCAGCAGCGTGACAGGGGGTGGCTACACCTTC. It translates to CASSVTGGGYTF. The full variable domain, rest sourced from reference TRBV5-4 and TRBJ1-2, is ETGVTQSPTHLIKTRGQQVTLRCSSQSGHNTVSWYQQALGQGPQFIFQYYREEENGRGNFPPRFSGLQFPNYSSELNVNALELDDSALYLCASSVTGGGYTFGSGTRLTVV.

This chain uses TRBV6-5 with TRBJ2-5, with a possible D match to TRBD1 (6 bases). CDR3 length equals 15 residues. Trimming pared 4 bases from V and 4 bases from J, leaving 16 bases between. CDR1 is MNHEY, CDR2 SVGAGI, per germline. The CDR3 loop is CASSLSGRGRETQYF. The CDR3 DNA is TGTGCCAGCAGTTTGTCCGGCAGGGGCCGAGAGACCCAGTACTTC.

The chain carries TRBV5-1 and TRBJ2-7; 8 nucleotides match TRBD2. The V and J ends lost 3 bases and 7 bases, in that order; junction bases with no gene match: 12. CDR1 SGHRS and CDR2 YFSETQ come from the germline V gene. The CDR3 runs 15 residues. The CDR3 here is CASSSIAGSTGEQYF. For the CDR3, the DNA is TGCGCCAGCAGCTCGATAGCGGGGTCAACAGGGGAGCAGTACTTC. The full variable domain, with the rest looked up from reference TRBV5-1 and TRBJ2-7, is KAGVTQTPRYLIKTRGQQVTLSCSPISGHRSVSWYQQTPGQGLQFLFEYFSETQRNKGNFPGRFSGRQFSNSRSEMNVSTLELGDSALYLCASSSIAGSTGEQYFGPGTRLTVT.

V usage is TRBV7-3 and J usage is TRBJ2-7, with 8 bases lining up with TRBD2. The CDR3 length is 15 residues. The V segment lost 5 bases and the J segment 2 bases; nucleotides outside the gene matches: 8. Germline assignment: CDR1 SGHTA and CDR2 FQGTGA. CDR3 sequence reads: CASSRSGGSAYEQYF. The CDR3 nucleotides read TGTGCCAGCAGCAGGAGCGGGGGCTCCGCCTACGAGCAGTACTTC.

The genes are TRBV14 and TRBJ2-3; 8 positions match TRBD2. CDR3 length: 16 residues. With V trimmed by 0 bases and J by 1 base, 3 bases remained unmatched. The V gene's germline CDR1 is SGHDN and CDR2 FVKESK. The CDR3, as DNA: TGTGCCAGCAGCCAAGATCTGGGACTAGGCACAGATACGCAGTATTTT. Its protein product is CASSQDLGLGTDTQYF.

The chain carries TRBV9 and TRBJ2-7; tentatively, D is TRBD2 (6 bases). The CDR3 is made up of 17 amino acids. Germline V lookup: CDR1 SGDLS, CDR2 YYNGEE. V lost 0 bases and J 1 base, leaving 17 bases between the germline ends. This CDR3 is CASSVESWGERSYEQYF. CDR3 nucleotides: TGTGCCAGCAGCGTAGAAAGTTGGGGGGAACGGTCCTACGAGCAGTACTTC. The full variable domain, its missing parts supplied by reference TRBV9 and TRBJ2-7, is DSGVTQTPKHLITATGQRVTLRCSPRSGDLSVYWYQQSLDQGLQFLIQYYNGEERAKGNILERFSAQQFPDLHSELNLSSLELGDSALYFCASSVESWGERSYEQYFGPGTRLTVT.

The chain couples TRBV19 to TRBJ2-7, with D possibly matching TRBD1 (5 bases). Germline V gene data show CDR1 as LNHDA and CDR2 as SQIVND (reference sequence). Trimming removed 6 bases from V and 0 bases from J, with 12 bases in between. The CDR3 contains 14 residues. The CDR3 nucleotides are TGTGCCAGTAGCCGACAGATCTACTCCTACGAGCAGTACTTC. Encoded protein: CASSRQIYSYEQYF.

The chain recombines TRBV18 with TRBJ2-7, with 10 bases matching TRBD1. V gave up 5 bases and J gave up 5 bases; unmatched junction bases: 3. The CDR3 sequence is 13 residues long. Germline V gene sequence: CDR1 KGHSH, CDR2 LQKENI. The CDR3: CASSTGTGDEQYF. The CDR3 DNA is TGTGCCAGCTCAACCGGGACAGGGGACGAGCAGTACTTC.

This chain joins TRBV19 and TRBJ1-5, with D possibly being TRBD1 (6 bases). The CDR3 consists of 15 residues. Germline loops: CDR1 LNHDA, CDR2 SQIVND (reference sequence). Trimming left V 6 bases short and J 9 bases short, with 21 bases between. The CDR3: CASRFNRAVEGPQHF. The CDR3, as DNA: TGTGCCAGTAGATTTAACAGGGCAGTGGAAGGGCCCCAGCATTTT. The full variable domain, in which reference TRBV19 and TRBJ1-5 provide the parts outside the CDR3, is DGGITQSPKYLFRKEGQNVTLSCEQNLNHDAMYWYRQDPGQGLRLIYYSQIVNDFQKGDIAEGYSVSREKKESFPLTVTSAQKNPTAFYLCASRFNRAVEGPQHFGDGTRLSIL.

This clone was recorded only once. The chain employs TRBV4-1 and TRBJ1-6; perhaps TRBD1 as D (6 bases). V was trimmed by 0 bases and J by 4 bases, leaving 16 bases between them. This CDR3 contains 18 residues. Germline values: CDR1 MGHRA, CDR2 YSYEKL. The CDR3 spells CASSQDRGQAVYNSPLHF. CDR3 bases: TGCGCCAGCAGCCAAGATAGGGGACAAGCCGTATATAATTCACCCCTCCACTTT.

The V gene is TRBV3-1 (or the pseudogene TRBV3-2), the J gene TRBJ2-2, with a weak D call TRBD1 (5 bases). This CDR3 region has 15 residues. Deletions cut 2 bases from V and 2 bases from J, with 9 bases between. Germline V CDR1 and CDR2: LGHDT, YNNKEL (reference sequence). The chain's CDR3 is CASSQPTANTGELFF. In nucleotides, the CDR3 is TGTGCCAGCAGCCAACCGACAGCCAACACCGGGGAGCTGTTTTTT.